This is a list of T cell receptor beta chains from one sample in a study of shared clonotypes between healthy human individuals. TCRdb's table, derived via immunoSEQ multiplex PCR, lists solely in-frame clones and lacks some. In the table there are about 480,000 clones, 75% to 80% of which are singletons. Sequencing was performed on PBMCs. The receptors were sampled from a woman in her 40s in good health. Some clones in this sample may be carry-over from other donors' samples. Both conserved end residues are part of each CDR3. The order of the fields is CDR3 DNA, CDR3 protein, D gene, clone size, J gene, V gene. The D gene is left open where the match is weak. Not every row has a clone size; where given, it reads once, few, many or a size class.

CDR3nt: TGTGCCAGCTCACCAGGGACGCTGGACGAGCAGTACTTC
CDR3aa: CASSPGTLDEQYF
d_gene: .
abundance: once
j_gene: TRBJ2-7
v_gene: TRBV18

CDR3nt: TGCGCCAGCAGCCAAGGAGGGGCGCGATCTGGGGCCAACGTCCTGACTTTC
CDR3aa: CASSQGGARSGANVLTF
d_gene: .
abundance: .
j_gene: TRBJ2-6
v_gene: TRBV4-1

CDR3nt: TGCGCCAGCAGCGGTAGCACGGGGGCCAACATCAATGAGCAGTTCTTC
CDR3aa: CASSGSTGANINEQFF
d_gene: .
abundance: .
j_gene: TRBJ2-1
v_gene: TRBV5-1

CDR3nt: TGTGCCAGCAGCCCCGTTAGTGGCTACACCTTC
CDR3aa: CASSPVSGYTF
d_gene: .
abundance: .
j_gene: TRBJ1-2
v_gene: TRBV7-9

CDR3nt: TGTGCCAGCAGTGACTCCGGGGGAGACTACAATGAGCAGTTCTTC
CDR3aa: CASSDSGGDYNEQFF
d_gene: .
abundance: .
j_gene: TRBJ2-1
v_gene: TRBV6-4

CDR3nt: TGTGCCAGTAGTCTAGCGGGAGGCATCCCCTACTCCTACAATGAGCAGTTCTTC
CDR3aa: CASSLAGGIPYSYNEQFF
d_gene: TRBD2
abundance: .
j_gene: TRBJ2-1
v_gene: TRBV19

CDR3nt: TGTGCCAGCAGTCACCAGACGATCAATGAGCAGTTCTTC
CDR3aa: CASSHQTINEQFF
d_gene: .
abundance: .
j_gene: TRBJ2-1
v_gene: TRBV27

CDR3nt: TGTGCCAGCAGCTTGGACAGGTCAGAGACCCAGTACTTC
CDR3aa: CASSLDRSETQYF
d_gene: TRBD1
abundance: .
j_gene: TRBJ2-5
v_gene: TRBV7-4

CDR3nt: TGTGCCACTACATCTATTGGGGGAGAGGGCGAGCAGTACTTC
CDR3aa: CATTSIGGEGEQYF
d_gene: .
abundance: few
j_gene: TRBJ2-7
v_gene: TRBV19

CDR3nt: TGTGCCACCAGCATCCAGAACGGGGGGCGTGAGACCCAGTACTTC
CDR3aa: CATSIQNGGRETQYF
d_gene: .
abundance: .
j_gene: TRBJ2-5
v_gene: TRBV15

CDR3nt: TGTGCCAGCTCACCCGGACAGTTGAACACTGAAGCTTTCTTT
CDR3aa: CASSPGQLNTEAFF
d_gene: .
abundance: .
j_gene: TRBJ1-1
v_gene: TRBV18

CDR3nt: TGTGCCAGCAGCCCTGTCGGGACCCCTAACACCGGGGAGCTGTTTTTT
CDR3aa: CASSPVGTPNTGELFF
d_gene: .
abundance: .
j_gene: TRBJ2-2
v_gene: TRBV7-3

CDR3nt: TGTGCCAGCAGCCAATCACGACCTTCCGGGGAGCTGTTTTTT
CDR3aa: CASSQSRPSGELFF
d_gene: .
abundance: .
j_gene: TRBJ2-2
v_gene: TRBV16

CDR3nt: TGCGCCAGCAGCCAAGAAATTGTTTATCGGAAGAGGGCCGACACCGGGGAGCTGTTTTTT
CDR3aa: CASSQEIVYRKRADTGELFF
d_gene: .
abundance: .
j_gene: TRBJ2-2
v_gene: TRBV4-1

CDR3nt: TGTGCCAGCAGTGAAGTGGCGGATACCGGGGAGCTGTTTTTT
CDR3aa: CASSEVADTGELFF
d_gene: .
abundance: many
j_gene: TRBJ2-2
v_gene: TRBV6-4

CDR3nt: TGTGCCAGCAGCTTGGAATATAATGGGGAAAAACTGTTTTTT
CDR3aa: CASSLEYNGEKLFF
d_gene: .
abundance: .
j_gene: TRBJ1-4
v_gene: TRBV5-4

CDR3nt: TGTGCCAGCAGCTTAAAGCCCGGGGAGCTGTTTTTT
CDR3aa: CASSLKPGELFF
d_gene: .
abundance: .
j_gene: TRBJ2-2
v_gene: TRBV7-9

CDR3nt: TGTGCCAGCAGACCTACACGTGGCTACACCTTC
CDR3aa: CASRPTRGYTF
d_gene: .
abundance: many
j_gene: TRBJ1-2
v_gene: TRBV28

CDR3nt: TGTGCTAGTGCCATCGACAGGGCGGCAGATACGCAGTATTTT
CDR3aa: CASAIDRAADTQYF
d_gene: TRBD1
abundance: .
j_gene: TRBJ2-3
v_gene: TRBV12-5

CDR3nt: TGTGCCAGCAACCGGGACAGGGGGAACGAGCAGTACTTC
CDR3aa: CASNRDRGNEQYF
d_gene: .
abundance: .
j_gene: TRBJ2-7
v_gene: TRBV21-1

CDR3nt: TGTGCCAGCAGCTTAGCCGGGGGGCAAGCGGGGATGACCCAGTACTTC
CDR3aa: CASSLAGGQAGMTQYF
d_gene: .
abundance: .
j_gene: TRBJ2-5
v_gene: TRBV13

CDR3nt: TGTGCCTGGAGTGCCCTAGGGGGCTTAGGCTACACCTTC
CDR3aa: CAWSALGGLGYTF
d_gene: TRBD1
abundance: .
j_gene: TRBJ1-2
v_gene: TRBV30

CDR3nt: TGTGCCAGTAGTATACAGGGTTCGGACACTGAAGCTTTCTTT
CDR3aa: CASSIQGSDTEAFF
d_gene: .
abundance: .
j_gene: TRBJ1-1
v_gene: TRBV19

CDR3nt: TGTGCCAGCAGCCAAAGTGGAGATACGCAGTATTTT
CDR3aa: CASSQSGDTQYF
d_gene: .
abundance: .
j_gene: TRBJ2-3
v_gene: TRBV4-2

CDR3nt: TGTGCCAGCAGTGAATTCGACAGGATGAACACTGAAGCTTTCTTT
CDR3aa: CASSEFDRMNTEAFF
d_gene: .
abundance: many
j_gene: TRBJ1-1
v_gene: TRBV2

CDR3nt: TGCGCCAGCAGCTTGGATCAGCATGAAGCTTTCTTT
CDR3aa: CASSLDQHEAFF
d_gene: .
abundance: .
j_gene: TRBJ1-1
v_gene: TRBV5-1

CDR3nt: TGCAGTGCTGGTCGGGACACTGAAGCTTTCTTT
CDR3aa: CSAGRDTEAFF
d_gene: .
abundance: few
j_gene: TRBJ1-1
v_gene: TRBV20-1

CDR3nt: TGTGCCAGCAGTCCCCCGACAGAGGGATGGTTCACCCTCCACTTT
CDR3aa: CASSPPTEGWFTLHF
d_gene: .
abundance: .
j_gene: TRBJ1-6
v_gene: TRBV28

CDR3nt: TGCGCCAGCAGCTTACGGAGGACCTACAATGAGCAGTTCTTC
CDR3aa: CASSLRRTYNEQFF
d_gene: .
abundance: .
j_gene: TRBJ2-1
v_gene: TRBV5-1

CDR3nt: TGTGCCAGCTCACCTTATCCGGGACAGGGCCTCTATGGCTACACCTTC
CDR3aa: CASSPYPGQGLYGYTF
d_gene: TRBD1
abundance: .
j_gene: TRBJ1-2
v_gene: TRBV18

CDR3nt: TGTGCCAGCAGTTTAGCCGCAGGGCTGACGGACTACGAGCAGTACTTC
CDR3aa: CASSLAAGLTDYEQYF
d_gene: .
abundance: .
j_gene: TRBJ2-7
v_gene: TRBV27

CDR3nt: TGTGCCAGCAGCATGACCGGGACTAGATCCACCGGGGAGCTGTTTTTT
CDR3aa: CASSMTGTRSTGELFF
d_gene: TRBD2
abundance: .
j_gene: TRBJ2-2
v_gene: TRBV7-9

CDR3nt: TGTGCCAGCAGTGGACAGGGGGGTCGGGGCACTGAAGCTTTCTTT
CDR3aa: CASSGQGGRGTEAFF
d_gene: TRBD1
abundance: .
j_gene: TRBJ1-1
v_gene: TRBV2

CDR3nt: TGTGCCAGCTCACCGTTCAGGGACTATGGCTACACCTTC
CDR3aa: CASSPFRDYGYTF
d_gene: .
abundance: few
j_gene: TRBJ1-2
v_gene: TRBV18

CDR3nt: TGTGCCAGTAGTATGATGGGTATGAACACTGAAGCTTTCTTT
CDR3aa: CASSMMGMNTEAFF
d_gene: .
abundance: .
j_gene: TRBJ1-1
v_gene: TRBV19

CDR3nt: TGCAGCGCTACAGGGTCGGGTAATGAAAAACTGTTTTTT
CDR3aa: CSATGSGNEKLFF
d_gene: .
abundance: .
j_gene: TRBJ1-4
v_gene: TRBV29-1

CDR3nt: TGTGCCAGTAGTATCAGGGCTGGGGCCTACAATGAGCAGTTCTTC
CDR3aa: CASSIRAGAYNEQFF
d_gene: .
abundance: .
j_gene: TRBJ2-1
v_gene: TRBV19

CDR3nt: TGTGCCAGCAGTTTGGTCGGGGCAGATACGCAGTATTTT
CDR3aa: CASSLVGADTQYF
d_gene: .
abundance: .
j_gene: TRBJ2-3
v_gene: TRBV28

CDR3nt: TGTGCCACCAGCAGAGATCTTTCGAGCAATGAGCAGTTCTTC
CDR3aa: CATSRDLSSNEQFF
d_gene: .
abundance: .
j_gene: TRBJ2-1
v_gene: TRBV15

CDR3nt: TGTGCCACCAGCAGAGAGGACAGGACTACAGATACGCAGTATTTT
CDR3aa: CATSREDRTTDTQYF
d_gene: TRBD1
abundance: .
j_gene: TRBJ2-3
v_gene: TRBV15

CDR3nt: TGTGCCAGCAGTTACGCCACGCAGGGGGCGCTTGAGCAGTACTTC
CDR3aa: CASSYATQGALEQYF
d_gene: TRBD1
abundance: once
j_gene: TRBJ2-7
v_gene: TRBV6-5

CDR3nt: TGTGCCAGCAGCCGTTTACCTCCCGGGGAGCTGTTTTTT
CDR3aa: CASSRLPPGELFF
d_gene: .
abundance: once
j_gene: TRBJ2-2
v_gene: TRBV11-1

CDR3nt: TGCGCCAGCAGCTCTGATGGGCAGAATGAGCAGTTCTTC
CDR3aa: CASSSDGQNEQFF
d_gene: .
abundance: .
j_gene: TRBJ2-1
v_gene: TRBV5-1

CDR3nt: TGTGCCAGTTCATCGACTAGTTCCTACGAGCAGTACTTC
CDR3aa: CASSSTSSYEQYF
d_gene: .
abundance: .
j_gene: TRBJ2-7
v_gene: TRBV28

CDR3nt: TGTGCCAGCAGTTACTCGTGGAAAGGGGACTATGGCTACACCTTC
CDR3aa: CASSYSWKGDYGYTF
d_gene: .
abundance: .
j_gene: TRBJ1-2
v_gene: TRBV6-6

CDR3nt: TGCGCCAGCAGCTTGGCCTCGACAGCCCAAGAGACCCAGTACTTC
CDR3aa: CASSLASTAQETQYF
d_gene: .
abundance: .
j_gene: TRBJ2-5
v_gene: TRBV5-1

CDR3nt: TGTGCCAGCAGCTCCTCGACAAACTACTATGGCTACACCTTC
CDR3aa: CASSSSTNYYGYTF
d_gene: .
abundance: .
j_gene: TRBJ1-2
v_gene: TRBV9

CDR3nt: TGTGCCAGTAGTAAGCCAAGGACAGGCGAAGCTTTCTTT
CDR3aa: CASSKPRTGEAFF
d_gene: TRBD1
abundance: .
j_gene: TRBJ1-1
v_gene: TRBV19

CDR3nt: TGTGCCAGCTCACCCGCCGGGGTCAATGAGCAGTTCTTC
CDR3aa: CASSPAGVNEQFF
d_gene: .
abundance: .
j_gene: TRBJ2-1
v_gene: TRBV18

CDR3nt: TGTGCCAGCAGCCTACGATCCCCTGGGGATGAGCAGTTCTTC
CDR3aa: CASSLRSPGDEQFF
d_gene: .
abundance: .
j_gene: TRBJ2-1
v_gene: TRBV11-2

CDR3nt: TGTGCCAGCAGCTTGGGTACGGGGCGAGGCAATGAGCAGTTCTTC
CDR3aa: CASSLGTGRGNEQFF
d_gene: .
abundance: .
j_gene: TRBJ2-1
v_gene: TRBV5-4

CDR3nt: TGTGCCAGCAGAGTGGAGGGAATTTACGAGCAGTACTTC
CDR3aa: CASRVEGIYEQYF
d_gene: .
abundance: .
j_gene: TRBJ2-7
v_gene: TRBV28

CDR3nt: TGTGCCAGCAGCTTAGACGGCAGCCCCCAAGAGACCCAGTACTTC
CDR3aa: CASSLDGSPQETQYF
d_gene: .
abundance: .
j_gene: TRBJ2-5
v_gene: TRBV7-3